These T cell receptor beta chains were read from a single sample in a study of T cell repertoires in cytomegalovirus infection. Via MiXCR, TCRdb re-called the reads, giving one row per CDR3 protein. The sample yields hundreds of thousands of distinct CDR3 sequences, under 25% seen once. The sequenced sample was CD8+ T cells from PBMCs. Every receptor here comes from a human donor in good health (CMV status not recorded). Some clones in this sample may be carry-over from other donors' samples. The CDR3 runs from the conserved cysteine through the conserved F or W. Fields, in order: V gene, clone size, J gene, D gene, CDR3 DNA, CDR3 protein. The D gene is left open where the match is weak. The size field is filled for only some rows; it gives once, few, many or a size class.

v_call: TRBV28; clone_size: many; j_call: TRBJ1-1; d_call: .; cdr3_nt: TGTGCCAGCGGCCCAGAGGAGGGACCCGCCACTGAAGCTTTCTTT; cdr3_aa: CASGPEEGPATEAFF
v_call: TRBV28; clone_size: many; j_call: TRBJ2-7; d_call: .; cdr3_nt: TGTGCCAGCAGTTTGTTCAGGTTCGGGTCCTACGAGCAGTACTTC; cdr3_aa: CASSLFRFGSYEQYF
v_call: TRBV24-1; clone_size: .; j_call: TRBJ2-2; d_call: .; cdr3_nt: TGTGCCACCAGTGACAACACCGGGGAGCTGTTTTTT; cdr3_aa: CATSDNTGELFF
v_call: TRBV12-3/TRBV12-4; clone_size: .; j_call: TRBJ2-5; d_call: TRBD2; cdr3_nt: TGTGCCAGCAGTTCTAGCGGGGGGGCGAAGGAGACCCAGTACTTC; cdr3_aa: CASSSSGGAKETQYF
v_call: TRBV20-1; clone_size: .; j_call: TRBJ1-1; d_call: .; cdr3_nt: TGCAGTGCTACGACAGGTTGGAGCACTGAAGCTTTCTTT; cdr3_aa: CSATTGWSTEAFF
v_call: TRBV29-1; clone_size: many; j_call: TRBJ2-3; d_call: TRBD2; cdr3_nt: TGCAGCTCGAGGACTAGCGGGGCGACAGATACGCAGTATTTT; cdr3_aa: CSSRTSGATDTQYF
v_call: TRBV7-6; clone_size: many; j_call: TRBJ2-2; d_call: .; cdr3_nt: TGTGCCAGCAGCTTAGAACACGGGAACACCGGGGAGCTGTTTTTT; cdr3_aa: CASSLEHGNTGELFF
v_call: TRBV4-2; clone_size: few; j_call: TRBJ1-2; d_call: .; cdr3_nt: TGTGCCAGCAGCCAAGTAGGAGAAACACGGGATCTTATGAAGTATGGCTACACCTTC; cdr3_aa: CASSQVGETRDLMKYGYTF
v_call: TRBV2; clone_size: many; j_call: TRBJ2-3; d_call: TRBD2; cdr3_nt: TGTGCCAGCGGCGGGGGGACTAGCACAGATACGCAGTATTTT; cdr3_aa: CASGGGTSTDTQYF
v_call: TRBV6-2/TRBV6-3; clone_size: many; j_call: TRBJ2-1; d_call: .; cdr3_nt: TGTGCCAGCAGTTACCCAGATTCCTCGGATGAGCAGTTCTTC; cdr3_aa: CASSYPDSSDEQFF
v_call: TRBV7-8; clone_size: few; j_call: TRBJ2-2; d_call: .; cdr3_nt: TGTGCCAGCAGCTTGGAGCGCCGGGAGCTGTTTTTT; cdr3_aa: CASSLERRELFF
v_call: TRBV20-1; clone_size: few; j_call: TRBJ1-2; d_call: .; cdr3_nt: TGCAGTGCTAGAGGGCTATGGGACAAGGATGATGGCTACACCTTC; cdr3_aa: CSARGLWDKDDGYTF